In its sample, the clone carrying this TCR beta chain was seen many times. What it binds is not known. This sample is drawn from a study of neurological immune-mediated disorders. Trimming removed 4 bases from V and 8 bases from J, with 15 bases in between. In germline, CDR1 is MNHNY, CDR2 SVGAGI (reference sequence). The length of the CDR3 is 14 residues. Findings and caveats of the study: HTLV-1-associated myelopathy showed the most TCR clonal expansion; multiple sclerosis the least, below healthy controls.

Each TCR transcript was tagged with a 10-nucleotide random UMI during 5'RACE. TCRdb called the 5' RACE reads again in MiXCR, with one record for every CDR3 protein. The data contain about 70,000 distinct CDR3 sequences, roughly 4.5% of them singletons. The specimen was PBMCs. The sequence came from a woman between 65 and 79 years old with multiple sclerosis. This chain joins TRBV6-6 and TRBJ2-1; TRBD1 might be the D (5 bases). The CDR3 DNA sequence: TGTGCCAGCAGTTCGGTAAGGGGCCAAGATGAGCAGTTCTTC. It encodes CASSSVRGQDEQFF.